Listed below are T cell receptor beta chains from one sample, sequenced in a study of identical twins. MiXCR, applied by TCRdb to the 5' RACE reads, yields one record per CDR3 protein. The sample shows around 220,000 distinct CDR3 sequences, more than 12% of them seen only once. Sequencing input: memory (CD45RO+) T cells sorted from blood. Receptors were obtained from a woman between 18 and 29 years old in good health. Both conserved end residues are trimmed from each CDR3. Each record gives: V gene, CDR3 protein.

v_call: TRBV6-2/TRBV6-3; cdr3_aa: ASSPLAGRDEQF
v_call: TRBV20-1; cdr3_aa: SAIRTGGTPGELF
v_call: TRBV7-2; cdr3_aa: ASSPRRETQY
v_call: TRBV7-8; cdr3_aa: ASSLGRLRGGYT
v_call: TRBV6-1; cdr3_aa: ASSRGVSYNEQF
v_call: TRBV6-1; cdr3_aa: ASSRSTSGVTGELF
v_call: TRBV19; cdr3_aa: ASSLERGGHYNEQF
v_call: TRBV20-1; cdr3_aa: SGGGSYEQF
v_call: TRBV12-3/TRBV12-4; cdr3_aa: ASSFRLAGSYEQY
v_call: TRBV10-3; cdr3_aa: AISELDNTGELF
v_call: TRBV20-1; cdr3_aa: SAREPEKGYT
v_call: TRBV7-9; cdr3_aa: ASSADFLGSLGRRT
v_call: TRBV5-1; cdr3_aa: ASSLELNTEAF
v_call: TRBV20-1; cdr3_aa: SATAIGDRPYEQY
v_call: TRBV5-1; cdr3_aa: ASSLVASGDNEQY
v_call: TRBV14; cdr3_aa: ASSQVSVQY
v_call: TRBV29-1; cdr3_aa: SVDGAGTYEQY
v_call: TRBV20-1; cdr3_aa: SATGNFETQY
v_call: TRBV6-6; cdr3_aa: ATAPPGVDTQY
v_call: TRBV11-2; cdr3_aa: ASSTLSGREF
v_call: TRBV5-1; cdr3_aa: ASSARGVPSTDTQY
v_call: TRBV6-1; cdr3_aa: ASIYGTGNSPLH
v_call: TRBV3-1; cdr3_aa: ASSQDRRRGHSYEQY
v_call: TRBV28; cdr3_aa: ASRTGNSNQPQH
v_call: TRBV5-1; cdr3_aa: ASRASGYTDTQY
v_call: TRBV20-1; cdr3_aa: SASDRGPGVYGYT
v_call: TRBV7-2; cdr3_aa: ASSPRGGSGGYNEQF
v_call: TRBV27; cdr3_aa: ASSFSGGDTQY
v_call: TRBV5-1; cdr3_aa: ASSLFSGGANEQF
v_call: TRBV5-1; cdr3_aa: ASSSELAGVGADTQY
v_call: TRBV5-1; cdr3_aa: ASSLGVARSTDTQY
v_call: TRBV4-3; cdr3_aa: ASSQTSGLGVYEQY
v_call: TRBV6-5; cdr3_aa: ASRGDQETQY
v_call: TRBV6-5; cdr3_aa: ASSSPGSGGEQY
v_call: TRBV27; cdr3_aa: ASSLATPNTEAF
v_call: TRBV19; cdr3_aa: ASSQSRAYEQY
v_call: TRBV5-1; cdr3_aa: ASSVEWGGTDTQY
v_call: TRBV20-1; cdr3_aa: SARDEGQQF
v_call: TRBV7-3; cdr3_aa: ASSLTTDNTGELF
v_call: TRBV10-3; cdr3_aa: AIRPTGGRFNYGYT
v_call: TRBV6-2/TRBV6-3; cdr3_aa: ASSYGPTQY
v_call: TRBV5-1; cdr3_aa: ASSLVVQAGTGELF
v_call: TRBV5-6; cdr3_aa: ASSLFAGGQLNEQF
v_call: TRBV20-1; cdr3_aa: SARVTGANTEAF
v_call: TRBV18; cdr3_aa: ASSPHRSHEQY